This TCR beta chain was recovered during a study of blood T cell repertoires in COVID-19. The method was immunoSEQ multiplex PCR; TCRdb's version includes in-frame clones alone and lacks a portion of them. In the table there are about 400,000 clones, approximately 88% of which are singletons. Participants, 18 to 89 years old, spanned fewer than 25 US areas. This CDR3 region has 14 residues. V dropped 6 bases and J dropped 5; count of bases not matched to a gene: 6. Germline V lookup: CDR1 SNHLY, CDR2 FYNNEI. The clonotype comes from a woman between 35 and 50 years old with acute COVID-19. The sequencing sample was made of PBMCs or T cells enriched from blood (not recorded which). This chain connects TRBV2 to TRBJ1-3; TRBD1 aligns across 8 bases. The CDR3 sequence: CASRPGQGRNTIYF. DNA of the CDR3: TGTGCCAGCAGACCAGGACAGGGAAGAAACACCATATATTTT.